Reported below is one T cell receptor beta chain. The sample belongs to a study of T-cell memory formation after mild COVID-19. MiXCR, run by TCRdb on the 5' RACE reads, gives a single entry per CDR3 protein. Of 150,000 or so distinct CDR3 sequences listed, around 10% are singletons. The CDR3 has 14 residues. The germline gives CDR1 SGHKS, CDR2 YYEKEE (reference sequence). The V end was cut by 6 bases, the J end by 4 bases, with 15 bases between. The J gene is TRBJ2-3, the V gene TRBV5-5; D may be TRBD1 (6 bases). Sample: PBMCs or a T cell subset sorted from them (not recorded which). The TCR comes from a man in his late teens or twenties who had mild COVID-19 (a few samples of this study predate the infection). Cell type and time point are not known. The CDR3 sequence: CASTPRWGPDTQYF. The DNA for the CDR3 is TGTGCCAGCACCCCTAGGTGGGGGCCAGATACGCAGTATTTT.